Following are 3 T cell receptor beta chains from one sample sequenced in a study of cytomegalovirus exposure and HLA in healthy donors. The study ran its PCR with 60 Vbeta and 13 Jbeta primers. TCRdb's table, derived via immunoSEQ multiplex PCR, lists solely in-frame clones and lacks some. The data show 160,000 or so clones, about four fifths seen once. Sequencing was carried out using PBMCs. These receptors all stem from a man younger than 40 in good health and CMV-seronegative.

V and J are TRBV27 and TRBJ1-5; D is unclear. CDR1 and CDR2 from the germline V gene are MNHEY and SMNVEV (reference sequence). V lost 7 bases to trimming and J lost 2 bases, with 6 bases between them. The CDR3 has 12 amino acids. DNA of the CDR3: TGTGCCAGCAAGGAGGGCAATCAGCCCCAGCATTTT. It encodes CASKEGNQPQHF.

This clone has a handful of counts. V and J are TRBV27 and TRBJ2-5; 7 bases are a match to TRBD1. Gene TRBJ2-7 matches the end of the DNA better, so the J call may be wrong. Germline V gene sequence: CDR1 MNHEY, CDR2 SMNVEV (reference sequence). The CDR3 has 15 residues. The CDR3 region is CASSSRQGLSYEQYF. CDR3 nucleotides: TGTGCCAGCAGTTCCCGACAGGGTTTATCGTACGAGCAGTACTTC.

The rearrangement joins TRBV5-1 to TRBJ1-6, with a possible D match to TRBD1 (5 bases). Germline V CDR1 and CDR2: SGHRS, YFSETQ. The CDR3 contains 14 residues. Between the trimmed V and J ends, which lost 0 bases and 10 bases, there was a span of 11 bases. The CDR3 sequence: CASSLATDRSPLHF. As DNA, the CDR3 is TGCGCCAGCAGCTTGGCGACAGACAGATCACCCCTCCACTTT.